The T cell receptor (beta chain) under discussion was sequenced for a study of regulatory T cells in long-lasting Graves disease. Study results and limitations: Between persistent patients, a few thousand public clonotypes were shared, exceeding the approximately 990 shared between new patients. Persistent disease was characterized by preferential usage of TRBV28, TRBJ1-2 and TRBJ2-5.

Germline V gene sequence: CDR1 SGHTA, CDR2 FQGNSA. The V and J ends lost 0 bases and 4 bases respectively, with 10 bases between them. This CDR3 has 15 residues. Time point indicated: persistent/refractory GD, antithyroid drugs over 5 years with positive TRAb. PBMC-derived RNA was used for the TCR library. An endocrinology unit in Xi'an, China, supplied the patients. About this clonotype: The antigen remains undetermined.

Researchers made TCR beta libraries by using iRepertoire HTBI primers and running Arm-PCR on CDR3 regions. TCRdb re-analysed the multiplex PCR reads in MiXCR, keeping a single row per CDR3 protein. Here the sample spans around 450,000 distinct CDR3 sequences, roughly 21% being singletons. The specimen comprised peripheral blood mononuclear cells (PBMCs), sampled when the disease was refractory, from a patient treated with antithyroid drugs. This chain connects TRBV7-2 to TRBJ1-3; D is undetermined. This receptor was identified in a female donor with Graves disease. The CDR3 loop reads CASSLATMGGNTIYF. CDR3 coding DNA: TGTGCCAGCAGCTTAGCCACAATGGGAGGAAACACCATATATTTT.